These 21 T cell receptor beta chains were sequenced from one sample in a study of regulatory T cells in long-lasting Graves disease. Through Arm-PCR of CDR3 regions and iRepertoire HTBI primers, TCR beta libraries were built. TCRdb reanalysed the multiplex PCR reads using MiXCR and keeps one entry per CDR3 protein. The repertoire holds around 460,000 distinct CDR3 sequences, roughly 21% seen once, with more than 6% in the top ten. Stated time point: persistent/refractory GD, antithyroid drugs over 5 years with positive TRAb. Researchers made the TCR library from RNA that was extracted from PBMCs. Sequencing used peripheral blood mononuclear cells (PBMCs), obtained when the disease was refractory, from a patient treated with antithyroid drugs. These receptor sequences come from a female donor with Graves disease.

V and J are TRBV11-2 and TRBJ2-1, with 8 bases identical to TRBD2. Germline V CDR1 and CDR2: SGHAT, FQNNGV. This CDR3 comprises 15 residues. With 3 bases clipped from V and 3 bases from J, the junction kept 4 bases outside the gene matches. CDR3 DNA: TGTGCCAGCAGCTTTGTCCTAGCGGGCTACAATGAGCAGTTCTTC. The encoded protein is CASSFVLAGYNEQFF. The full variable domain, its missing parts supplied by reference TRBV11-2 and TRBJ2-1, is EAGVAQSPRYKIIEKRQSVAFWCNPISGHATLYWYQQILGQGPKLLIQFQNNGVVDDSQLPKDRFSAERLKGVDSTLKIQPAKLEDSAVYLCASSFVLAGYNEQFFGPGTRLTVL.

Concerning this clonotype: A far larger clone is only one base removed, so a read error is likely. The CDR3 DNA sequence: TGTGCCAGCAGCTTTCAGCGGGAGCTCAAGCAGTACTTC. Its protein product is CASSFQRELKQYF. The V call is TRBV7-3, the J call TRBJ2-7; the match to TRBD2 covers 8 bases. V shed 3 bases and J 8 bases; nucleotides not matched to a gene: 6. Per germline, CDR1 SGHTA and CDR2 FQGTGA. This CDR3 has 13 residues.

On this clonotype itself: A read error may account for a junction end that differs from germline. The V gene is TRBV4-1, the J gene TRBJ1-1; D gene uncertain. CDR1 is MGHRA, CDR2 YSYEKL, per germline. CDR3 size: 15 residues. This CDR3 is CASSQVQDVNTEALF. CDR3 DNA: TGCGCCAGCAGCCAAGTCCAGGACGTGAACACTGAAGCTCTCTTT.

This chain links TRBV27 with TRBJ2-2; a possible D gene is TRBD1 (6 bases). In germline, CDR1 is MNHEY, CDR2 SMNVEV (reference sequence). The CDR3 covers 15 residues. V lost 6 bases and J 6 bases, leaving 17 bases between the germline ends. CDR3 nucleotide sequence: TGTGCCAGCAGCGAAGAGGGGGACGGGGCCGGGGAGCTGTTTTTT. It yields the protein CASSEEGDGAGELFF.

This clonotype was counted only a few times. The chain uses TRBV5-1 and TRBJ1-6, with D perhaps TRBD1 (5 bases). Trimming stripped 4 bases from V and 9 bases from J, with 20 bases between. CDR1 SGHRS and CDR2 YFSETQ come from the germline V gene. The length of the CDR3 is 16 residues. The CDR3 bases are TGCGCCAGCAGCCTAATACCGGGGGACGGGAGTTCACCCCTCCACTTT. Amino acid sequence: CASSLIPGDGSSPLHF.

This clonotype was seen repeatedly, ten times or more. The chain is built from TRBV19 and TRBJ1-1; D gene unclear. Trimming took off 6 bases at V and 0 bases at J, with 11 bases between the two ends. The CDR3 length is 14 residues. The germline CDR1 and CDR2 sequences are LNHDA and SQIVND (reference sequence). The CDR3 region is CASRVEGVNTEAFF. The CDR3 DNA reads as TGTGCCAGTAGGGTCGAAGGCGTGAACACTGAAGCTTTCTTT.

The rearrangement uses TRBV7-2 and TRBJ2-3; D unresolved. The CDR3 is made up of 15 amino acids. The V end was cut by 5 bases, the J end by 1 base, with 13 bases between. Germline V gives CDR1 SGHTA, CDR2 FQGNSA. The chain's CDR3 is CASSLHGVGTDTQYF. Here the CDR3 DNA reads TGTGCCAGCAGCCTCCACGGCGTAGGCACAGATACGCAGTATTTT.

The V and J genes are TRBV7-2 and TRBJ1-1; TRBD1 might be the D (6 bases). This CDR3 has 16 residues. Germline V CDR1 and CDR2: SGHTA, FQGNSA. V was cut by 5 bases and J by 1 base, with 17 bases left in between. The chain's CDR3 is CASSLQAGAPNTEAFF. In nucleotides, the CDR3 is TGTGCCAGCAGCCTCCAGGCGGGGGCCCCGAACACTGAAGCTTTCTTT.

This clonotype was picked up a small number of times. Being one base from a much bigger clone, this may be a read error. The chain recombines TRBV2 with TRBJ2-5, with D possibly being TRBD1 (5 bases). The CDR3 extends over 14 amino acids. Germline lookup yields CDR1 SNHLY and CDR2 FYNNEI. V was shortened by 4 bases and J by 5 bases, with 14 bases between the two germline ends. The chain's CDR3 is CASSGAWQGETQYF. The CDR3 bases are TGTGCCAGCAGTGGAGCGTGGCAGGGTGAGACCCAGTACTTC.

This clonotype has just a few counts. CDR3 nucleotide sequence: TGCAGTGCTTTGGAGGACAGGGTGCGAGAAAAACTGTTTTTT. It codes for CSALEDRVREKLFF. The V call is TRBV20-1, the J call TRBJ1-4; TRBD1 agrees at 8 bases. Germline-derived CDR1 and CDR2 are DFQATT and SNEGSKA (reference sequence). The CDR3 has 14 amino acids. The V gene end was trimmed by 5 bases and the J gene end by 8 bases; junction bases not matched to a gene: 10.

This clonotype was found a few times. The chain uses TRBV30 and TRBJ1-1; no definite D call. The CDR3 covers 11 residues. V lost 5 bases and J lost 10, with 14 bases in between. Germline values: CDR1 GTSNPN, CDR2 SVGIG (reference sequence). The CDR3 sequence is CAWGPDVGAFF. CDR3 in DNA: TGTGCCTGGGGCCCCGACGTGGGAGCTTTCTTT.

This clonotype has just a few counts. The chain employs TRBV28 and TRBJ1-3; 7 bases are a match to TRBD1. The CDR3 has 16 amino acids. Germline values: CDR1 MDHEN, CDR2 SYDVKM. V shed 6 bases, J shed 4 bases, and the junction held 12 bases outside the gene matches. CDR3 amino acids: CASSLDDRAWGNTIYF. CDR3 sequence (DNA): TGTGCCAGCAGCTTAGACGACAGGGCCTGGGGAAACACCATATATTTT.

This clonotype occurred a few times. The chain combines TRBV9 with TRBJ2-7; 8 bases fit TRBD2. Per germline, CDR1 SGDLS and CDR2 YYNGEE. The V segment lost 3 bases and the J segment 2 bases; nucleotides outside the gene matches: 7. This CDR3 region has 15 residues. In DNA form, the CDR3 reads TGTGCCAGCAGCGCGGGGGGGTCGACAGCCTACGAGCAGTACTTC. Protein product: CASSAGGSTAYEQYF.

This clonotype occurred many times. The chain recombines TRBV28 with TRBJ1-2, with 8 bases lining up with TRBD1. This CDR3 contains 14 residues. J lost 8 bases, V lost 5 bases, and 10 bases had no gene match. Germline V gene sequence: CDR1 MDHEN, CDR2 SYDVKM. The CDR3 DNA follows: TGTGCCAGCAGTAGAGAGACAGGGGCAAGAGGCTACACCTTC. Protein product: CASSRETGARGYTF.

V and J are TRBV19 and TRBJ1-2; D unclear. The CDR3 extends over 15 amino acids. Germline-derived CDR1 and CDR2 are LNHDA and SQIVND (reference sequence). Trimming removed 6 bases at V and 0 bases at J, with 14 bases between. CDR3 sequence (DNA): TGTGCCAGTAGGCCCCCTGGTGGGACTAACTATGGCTACACCTTC. Translation gives CASRPPGGTNYGYTF.

The V and J genes are TRBV3-1 and TRBJ2-6; D call uncertain. Trimming cost V 6 bases and J 1 base, with 13 bases left between them. The CDR3 consists of 16 residues. CDR1 and CDR2 from the germline V gene are LGHDT and YNNKEL (reference sequence). CDR3 sequence: CASSPTELSGANVLTF. CDR3 coding DNA: TGTGCCAGCAGTCCAACAGAACTATCTGGGGCCAACGTCCTGACTTTC.

The chain is built from TRBV11-2 and TRBJ1-2, with 10 bases lining up with TRBD1. V lost 5 bases to trimming and J lost 4 bases; unmatched junction nucleotides: 10. CDR3 length equals 16 residues. The germline gives CDR1 SGHAT, CDR2 FQNNGV. The CDR3 here is CASSHFPTGGLYGYTF. In DNA form, the CDR3 reads TGTGCCAGCAGCCATTTTCCGACAGGGGGCCTCTATGGCTACACCTTC.

The V call is TRBV24-1, the J call TRBJ2-5; no definite D call. Trimming stripped 6 bases from V and 0 bases from J, with 7 bases between. The CDR3 is 13 residues long. CDR1 is KGHDR, CDR2 SFDVKD, per germline. The CDR3 here is CATSRDNQETQYF. The CDR3 region has the DNA TGTGCCACCAGTCGCGACAACCAAGAGACCCAGTACTTC.

This clonotype was counted at least ten times. This sequence joins TRBV2 and TRBJ2-7; 13 bases align to TRBD2. This CDR3 spans 16 amino acids. With 1 base clipped from V and 2 bases from J, the junction kept 2 bases outside the gene matches. The germline gives CDR1 SNHLY, CDR2 FYNNEI. CDR3 region: CASSEGGLAGAYEQYF. Written as DNA, the CDR3 is TGTGCCAGCAGTGAAGGTGGACTAGCGGGAGCCTACGAGCAGTACTTC.

This chain links TRBV19 with TRBJ1-1, with D perhaps matching TRBD1 (6 bases). The CDR3 covers 14 residues. Germline lookup yields CDR1 LNHDA and CDR2 SQIVND (reference sequence). Trimming removed 1 base at V and 3 bases at J, with 9 bases between. In nucleotides, the CDR3 is TGTGCCAGTAGTATAGTAGGGGGGTACACTGAAGCTTTCTTT. Translating it yields CASSIVGGYTEAFF.

This clonotype was seen once. This rearrangement joins TRBV24-1 to TRBJ2-3, with a possible D match to TRBD2 (6 bases). V lost 4 bases and J lost 6, with 19 bases in between. CDR1 and CDR2 from the germline V gene are KGHDR and SFDVKD. The CDR3 has 16 amino acids. The CDR3 DNA reads as TGTGCCACCAGTGACCCACGGGACTTACAAAGGGATACGCAGTATTTT. Translation gives CATSDPRDLQRDTQYF.